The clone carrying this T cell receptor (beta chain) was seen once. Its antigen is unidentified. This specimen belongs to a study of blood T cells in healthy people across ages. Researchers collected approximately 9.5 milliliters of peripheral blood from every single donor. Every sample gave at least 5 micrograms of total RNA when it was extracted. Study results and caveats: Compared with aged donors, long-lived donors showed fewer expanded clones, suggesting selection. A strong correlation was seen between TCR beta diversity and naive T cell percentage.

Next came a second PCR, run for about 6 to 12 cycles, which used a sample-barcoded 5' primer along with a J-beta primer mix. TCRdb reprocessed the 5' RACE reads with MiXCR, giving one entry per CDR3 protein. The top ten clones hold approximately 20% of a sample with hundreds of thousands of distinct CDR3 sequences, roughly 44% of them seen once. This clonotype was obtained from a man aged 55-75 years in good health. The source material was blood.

The CDR3 coding sequence is TGTGCCAGCAGTTTGAGGACAGGGGAAATCAATGAGCAGTACTTC. This codes for CASSLRTGEINEQYF. The chain couples TRBV12-3 or TRBV12-4 to TRBJ2-1, with 9 bases matching TRBD1. TRBJ2-7 matches the DNA end more closely, so the J call is doubtful. This CDR3 is built from 15 residues.